Following are 10 T cell receptor beta chains from one sample sequenced in a study of shared clonotypes between healthy human individuals. The table came from immunoSEQ multiplex PCR; TCRdb's copy has only in-frame clones and leaves some out. The table includes 75,000 to 100,000 clones, less than 50% detected once. Sample: PBMCs. The receptors stem from a woman aged 40 to 50 in good health. Some clones in this sample may be carry-over from other donors' samples.

This clone came up a few times. The rearrangement links TRBV6-6 to TRBJ2-7; 10 bases map to TRBD2. The germline CDR1 and CDR2 sequences are MNHNY and SVGAGI (reference sequence). This CDR3 comprises 14 residues. V gave up 6 bases and J gave up 5 bases; unmatched junction bases: 7. The DNA of the CDR3 is TGTGCCAGCAGCAGACTAGCGGGCCCCGACGAGCAGTACTTC. This translates into CASSRLAGPDEQYF.

J is TRBJ2-6 and V is TRBV6-1; tentative D call: TRBD1 (6 bases). V lost 3 bases and J lost 7, with 10 bases in between. CDR3 length: 14 amino acids. Looked up from germline, CDR1 is MNHNS and CDR2 is SASEGT. In DNA, the CDR3 is TGTGCCAGCAGTGAGGCACAGGGAGCCAACGTCCTGACTTTC. The encoded protein is CASSEAQGANVLTF.

This clone was counted a single time. A far larger clone lies a single base away; this is likely a read error. The chain uses TRBV29-1 and TRBJ2-1, with 10 bases lining up with TRBD1. This CDR3 is 13 amino acids long. The germline CDR1 and CDR2 sequences are SQVTM and ANQGSEA. Trimming cost V 7 bases and J 6 bases; bases outside gene matches: 6. The CDR3 reads CSAGTGVVNEQFF. The CDR3 DNA sequence: TGCAGCGCCGGGACAGGGGTGGTCAATGAGCAGTTCTTC.

This clone was found a few times. The J gene is TRBJ2-1, the V gene TRBV2; D is ambiguous. The V gene's germline CDR1 is SNHLY and CDR2 FYNNEI. V lost 6 bases and J 3 bases, leaving 3 bases between the germline ends. The CDR3 spans 11 residues. The CDR3 region is CASRVYNEQFF. CDR3 coding DNA: TGTGCCAGCAGAGTCTACAATGAGCAGTTCTTC.

The CDR3 DNA reads TGTGCCAGCAGACCCAACCCCCCCACCGGGGAGCTGTTTTTT. Residues: CASRPNPPTGELFF. V usage is TRBV7-9 and J usage is TRBJ2-2; the D is unclear. This CDR3 has 14 amino acids. V lost 6 bases and J 4 bases, leaving 12 bases between the germline ends. Germline V CDR1 and CDR2: SEHNR, FQNEAQ (reference sequence).

J is TRBJ1-4 and V is TRBV29-1, with D perhaps TRBD1 (6 bases). Germline V gene data show CDR1 as SQVTM and CDR2 as ANQGSEA. The CDR3 runs to 11 residues. Trimming left V 6 bases short and J 8 bases short, with 10 bases between. This chain's CDR3 is CSVGTREKLFF. For the CDR3, the DNA is TGCAGCGTGGGGACACGAGAAAAACTGTTTTTT. Full variable domain (rest looked up from reference TRBV29-1 and TRBJ1-4): SAVISQKPSRDICQRGTSLTIQCQVDSQVTMMFWYRQQPGQSLTLIATANQGSEATYESGFVIDKFPISRPNLTFSTLTVSNMSPEDSSIYLCSVGTREKLFFGSGTQLSVL.

Worth noting for this clone: One end of the junction does not line up with germline, which may come from a read error. The chain uses TRBV7-9 and TRBJ1-2, with 9 positions matching TRBD1. The CDR3 has 15 residues. Germline assignment: CDR1 SEHNR and CDR2 FQNEAQ (reference sequence). This CDR3 reads CASSQGMGQGYGYTF. The CDR3 DNA is TGCGCCAGCAGCCAAGGAATGGGACAGGGCTATGGCTACACCTTC. Variable domain in full (rest from reference TRBV7-9 and TRBJ1-2): DTGVSQNPRHKITKRGQNVTFRCDPISEHNRLYWYRQTLGQGPEFLTYFQNEAQLEKSRLLSDRFSAERPKGSFSTLEIQRTEQGDSAMYLCASSQGMGQGYGYTFGSGTRLTVV.

V gene TRBV6-6 combines with J gene TRBJ2-7, with 7 positions matching TRBD2. Germline trimming cut 7 bases from V and 6 bases from J; bases unmatched to any gene: 12. Germline CDR1 and CDR2: MNHNY and SVGAGI (reference sequence). The CDR3 sequence is 14 residues long. The CDR3 sequence is CASTTPRGSGEQYF. CDR3 in DNA: TGTGCCAGCACCACACCGCGCGGGAGTGGCGAGCAGTACTTC.

This clone was detected a few times. V is TRBV30 and J is TRBJ2-3; TRBD1 matches at 9 bases. CDR1 is GTSNPN and CDR2 is SVGIG in the germline V gene (reference sequence). Trimming cost V 0 bases and J 4 bases; bases outside gene matches: 5. The CDR3 totals 15 residues. The CDR3, as DNA: TGTGCCTGGAGTGTAGGACAGGGGTCGGCAGATACGCAGTATTTT. It specifies CAWSVGQGSADTQYF.

In the case of this clone: Given a far larger clone just one base away, this is likely a sequencing read error. V gene TRBV30 combines with J gene TRBJ2-5; a possible D gene is TRBD2 (6 bases). Trimming took off 5 bases at V and 4 bases at J, with 14 bases between the two ends. Germline V gives CDR1 GTSNPN, CDR2 SVGIG (reference sequence). The CDR3 length is 13 residues. CDR3 region: CAWGTAGGETQYF. In nucleotides, the CDR3 is TGTGCCTGGGGTACCGCCGGGGGAGAGACCCAGTACTTC.